This entry concerns a single T cell receptor beta chain. The data stem from a study of CD8+ T cells in alopecia areata. Turning to the study itself: Tofacitinib treatment spanned 6 to 18 months, with 6 months off drug afterward.

Extraction of RNA preceded its reverse transcription into cDNA, which served as the sequencing template. Only in-frame clones appear in the TCRdb table, and some are missing; sequencing was by immunoSEQ multiplex PCR. The sample lists about 180,000 clones; 67% were seen once. CDR3 length: 17 amino acids. The V gene end was trimmed by 2 bases and the J gene end by 0 bases; junction bases not matched to a gene: 9. Germline CDR1 and CDR2: SEHNR and FQNEAQ (reference sequence). Those with alopecia areata gave lesional scalp punch biopsies and peripheral blood. The specimen was CD8+ T cells sorted from blood, collected at week 0. The TCR was taken from a human donor with alopecia areata. The genes are TRBV7-9 and TRBJ1-2, with 7 bases aligning to TRBD1. CDR3 coding DNA: TGTGCCAGCAGCTTAATTACAGGGGACGCGGCTAACTATGGCTACACCTTC. Its protein product is CASSLITGDAANYGYTF.